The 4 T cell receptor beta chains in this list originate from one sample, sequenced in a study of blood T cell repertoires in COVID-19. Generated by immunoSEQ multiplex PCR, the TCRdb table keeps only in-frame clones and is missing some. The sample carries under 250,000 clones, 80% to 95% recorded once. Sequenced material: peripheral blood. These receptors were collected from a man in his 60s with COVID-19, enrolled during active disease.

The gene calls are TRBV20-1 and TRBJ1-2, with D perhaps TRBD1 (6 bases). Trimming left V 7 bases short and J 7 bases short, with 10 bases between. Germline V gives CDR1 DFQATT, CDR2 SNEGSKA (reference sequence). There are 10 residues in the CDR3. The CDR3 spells CSVKTGGYTF. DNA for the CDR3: TGCAGTGTTAAGACAGGTGGCTACACCTTC.

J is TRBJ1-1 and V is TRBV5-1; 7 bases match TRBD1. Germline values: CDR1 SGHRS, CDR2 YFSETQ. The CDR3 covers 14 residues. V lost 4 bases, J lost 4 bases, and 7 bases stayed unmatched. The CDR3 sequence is CASSPNTGATEAFF. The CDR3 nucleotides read TGCGCCAGCAGCCCCAATACAGGGGCCACTGAAGCTTTCTTT.

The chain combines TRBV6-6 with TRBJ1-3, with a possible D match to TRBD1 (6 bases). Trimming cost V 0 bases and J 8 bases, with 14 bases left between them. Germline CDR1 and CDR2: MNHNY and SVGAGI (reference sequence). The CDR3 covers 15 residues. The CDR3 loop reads CASSYSAGAGDTIYF. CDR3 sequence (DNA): TGTGCCAGCAGTTACTCCGCGGGGGCTGGGGACACCATATATTTT.

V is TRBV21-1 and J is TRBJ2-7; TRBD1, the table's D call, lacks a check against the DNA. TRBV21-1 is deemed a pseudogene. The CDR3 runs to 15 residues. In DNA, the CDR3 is TGTGCCAGCAGCAACCTCACCCGGGACAGCCTTCTGGAGTACTTC. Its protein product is CASSNLTRDSLLEYF.